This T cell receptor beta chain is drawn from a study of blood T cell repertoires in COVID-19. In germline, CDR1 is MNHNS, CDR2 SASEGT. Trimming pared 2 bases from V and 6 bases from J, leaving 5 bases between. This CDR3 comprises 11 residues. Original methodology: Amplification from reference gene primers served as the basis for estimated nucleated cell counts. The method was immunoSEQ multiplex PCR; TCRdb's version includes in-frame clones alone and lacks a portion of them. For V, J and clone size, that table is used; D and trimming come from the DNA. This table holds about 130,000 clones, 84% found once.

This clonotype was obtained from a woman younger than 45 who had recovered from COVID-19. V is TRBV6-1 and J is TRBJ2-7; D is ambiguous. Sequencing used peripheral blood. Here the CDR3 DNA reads TGTGCCAGCAGTGAATTTCTCGAGCAGTACTTC. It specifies CASSEFLEQYF.